Listed here are 27 T cell receptor beta chains from one sample, sequenced in a study of neurological immune-mediated disorders. TCRdb re-called the 5' RACE reads through MiXCR, storing one row per CDR3 protein. The sample holds approximately 46,000 distinct CDR3 sequences, 8% to 10% seen once. The time point: longitudinal time-point 1 (baseline). Material: PBMCs. The receptors shown here come from a woman in her forties in good health.

This clonotype showed up many times. CDR3 in DNA: TGCAGTGCTAGAGATACCCAGACAGGGGCGGATGAGCAGTTCTTC. Its protein is CSARDTQTGADEQFF. The chain joins TRBV20-1 to TRBJ2-1; 8 bases fit TRBD1. After removal of 0 bases from V and 8 bases from J, the junction contained 9 bases not matched to a gene. Germline lookup yields CDR1 DFQATT and CDR2 SNEGSKA (reference sequence). The CDR3 totals 15 residues.

This clonotype was found many times. This chain uses TRBV20-1 with TRBJ2-7; a possible D gene is TRBD2 (6 bases). The CDR3 runs to 13 residues. Germline V gene lookup returns CDR1 DFQATT and CDR2 SNEGSKA (reference sequence). With 5 bases removed from V and 7 bases from J, the gap between germline ends came to 18 bases. DNA of the CDR3: TGCAGTGCTTCCCGGGACGCGGGAAGGGAGCAGTACTTC. Amino acids: CSASRDAGREQYF.

About this clonotype: Given a much more abundant clone one base away, this may be a read error. The gene calls are TRBV20-1 and TRBJ1-1, with 8 nucleotides matching TRBD1. V lost 1 base to trimming and J lost 4 bases; unmatched junction nucleotides: 11. This CDR3 spans 16 amino acids. Germline V gene data show CDR1 as DFQATT and CDR2 as SNEGSKA (reference sequence). CDR3: CSARGTFRGRVTEAFF. The DNA for the CDR3 is TGCAGTGCTAGAGGGACGTTCAGGGGGCGCGTCACTGAAGCTTTCTTT.

This clonotype showed up many times. V and J are TRBV7-2 and TRBJ1-4; D not resolved. The CDR3 covers 14 residues. V shed 3 bases and J shed 6 bases, with 11 bases lying between them. Germline lookup yields CDR1 SGHTA and CDR2 FQGNSA. The CDR3 spells CASSLPGGHEKLFF. CDR3 nucleotides: TGTGCCAGCAGCTTGCCCGGAGGGCATGAAAAACTGTTTTTT. Looking up the rest from reference TRBV7-2 and TRBJ1-4 gives the full variable domain: GAGVSQSPSNKVTEKGKDVELRCDPISGHTALYWYRQSLGQGLEFLIYFQGNSAPDKSGLPSDRFSAERTGGSVSTLTIQRTQQEDSAVYLCASSLPGGHEKLFFGSGTQLSVL.

This clonotype has a count of ten or more. J is TRBJ2-1 and V is TRBV29-1; D not certain. The CDR3 extends over 14 amino acids. The V end was cut by 1 base, the J end by 1 base, with 8 bases between. Looked up from germline, CDR1 is SQVTM and CDR2 is ANQGSEA. CDR3 amino acids: CSVEGEISYNEQFF. DNA of the CDR3: TGCAGCGTTGAAGGGGAAATATCCTACAATGAGCAGTTCTTC.

This rearrangement joins TRBV20-1 to TRBJ1-1; a possible D gene is TRBD1 (5 bases). The germline V and J ends were trimmed by 5 bases and 4 bases, with 14 bases remaining between them. The CDR3 loop spans 13 amino acids. CDR1 and CDR2 from the germline V gene are DFQATT and SNEGSKA (reference sequence). The CDR3 sequence is CSAVQVSVTEAFF. The CDR3 DNA sequence: TGCAGTGCTGTACAGGTTTCCGTCACTGAAGCTTTCTTT.

This clonotype was observed a few times. The chain couples TRBV6-1 to TRBJ2-7, with a possible D match to TRBD1 (6 bases). Looked up from germline, CDR1 is MNHNS and CDR2 is SASEGT. V was shortened by 2 bases and J by 1 base, with 15 bases between the two germline ends. The CDR3 has 16 residues. The CDR3 nucleotides are TGTGCCAGCAGTGAATCAGCCGGGACATTTTCCTACGAGCAGTACTTC. It codes for CASSESAGTFSYEQYF.

Many counts were recorded for this clonotype. In nucleotides, the CDR3 is TGTGCCAGCAGTTACTCCGGGACAGGGGGCTACGAGCAGTACTTC. Protein sequence: CASSYSGTGGYEQYF. The rearrangement joins TRBV6-5 to TRBJ2-7; 11 bases align to TRBD1. The V segment lost 0 bases and the J segment 3 bases; nucleotides outside the gene matches: 1. Germline V gene sequence: CDR1 MNHEY, CDR2 SVGAGI. There are 15 residues in the CDR3.

This clonotype was recorded at least ten times. The chain links TRBV5-1 to TRBJ1-1, with TRBD1 as a possible D gene (6 bases). The CDR3 length is 15 residues. Looked up from germline, CDR1 is SGHRS and CDR2 is YFSETQ. Trimming pared 4 bases from V and 5 bases from J, leaving 18 bases between. This CDR3 is CASSPSGGRRTEAFF. The CDR3 DNA follows: TGCGCCAGCAGCCCCTCGGGGGGGCGCAGAACTGAAGCTTTCTTT.

This rearrangement joins TRBV5-1 to TRBJ2-5; the match to TRBD2 covers 7 bases. Trimming at V came to 2 bases and at J to 5 bases, leaving 3 bases not matched to a gene. Germline values: CDR1 SGHRS, CDR2 YFSETQ. The CDR3 consists of 13 residues. Written as DNA, the CDR3 is TGCGCCAGCAGCTTAGCGGGGTATGAGACCCAGTACTTC. This gives the protein CASSLAGYETQYF.

This clonotype has a count of ten or more. The DNA for the CDR3 is TGTGCCAGCAGCCGGGGGGGAAGGGAGACCCAGTACTTC. The encoded protein is CASSRGGRETQYF. The gene calls are TRBV12-3 or TRBV12-4 and TRBJ2-5; the match to TRBD2 covers 8 bases. The V gene end was trimmed by 6 bases and the J gene end by 5 bases; junction bases not matched to a gene: 5. This CDR3 region has 13 residues.

This clonotype was detected ten times or more. The V and J genes are TRBV6-2 or TRBV6-3 and TRBJ1-1; no clear D. Trimming shortened V by 7 bases and J by 4 bases, and 13 bases separated the two germline ends. The germline V gene encodes CDR1 MNHEY and CDR2 SVGEGT. CDR3 length: 13 amino acids. DNA for the CDR3: TGTGCCAGCACACTATCGGGTAGCACTGAAGCTTTCTTT. It encodes CASTLSGSTEAFF.

The rearrangement uses TRBV10-1 and TRBJ2-3, with D possibly matching TRBD1 (6 bases). Trimming took 3 bases from V and 1 from J, leaving 11 bases between them. Germline lookup yields CDR1 WNHNN and CDR2 SYGVQD (reference sequence). This CDR3 comprises 15 residues. CDR3 sequence (DNA): TGCGCCAGCAGTGAAGCTAACAGGGGCACAGATACGCAGTATTTT. Translating gives CASSEANRGTDTQYF.

This clonotype was picked up many times. This rearrangement joins TRBV5-1 to TRBJ1-1, with unresolved D. This CDR3 comprises 15 residues. Germline V gene sequence: CDR1 SGHRS, CDR2 YFSETQ. V was shortened by 2 bases and J by 0 bases, with 11 bases between the two germline ends. The CDR3 DNA follows: TGCGCCAGCAGCTTCCAGACCGCAATGAACACTGAAGCTTTCTTT. This codes for CASSFQTAMNTEAFF.

This clonotype was counted many times. This rearrangement joins TRBV6-4 to TRBJ1-1; tentatively, D is TRBD1 (5 bases). The CDR3 sequence is 14 residues long. V was cut by 0 bases and J by 5 bases, with 10 bases left in between. Germline CDR1 is MRHNA and CDR2 is SNTAGT. The CDR3: CASSDSGGSTEAFF. CDR3 DNA: TGTGCCAGCAGTGACTCTGGGGGATCAACTGAAGCTTTCTTT.

This clonotype occurred many times. The chain is built from TRBV7-9 and TRBJ1-3, with D perhaps matching TRBD1 (5 bases). Germline V lookup: CDR1 SEHNR, CDR2 FQNEAQ (reference sequence). The CDR3 loop spans 18 amino acids. Trimming left V 5 bases short and J 1 base short, with 21 bases between. The CDR3 DNA reads as TGTGCCAGCAGCACCCGCTTGTGGGGCGGTATTTCTGGAAACACCATATATTTT. Amino acids: CASSTRLWGGISGNTIYF.

In regard to this clonotype: This may come from a read error, since a much larger clone is one base off. This chain connects TRBV6-2 or TRBV6-3 to TRBJ2-5; perhaps TRBD2 as D (6 bases). This CDR3 spans 18 amino acids. Germline V gene data show CDR1 as MNHEY and CDR2 as SVGEGT. The V and J ends lost 6 bases and 0 bases respectively, with 23 bases between them. CDR3 protein: CASSLGLRDYRYQETQYF. The CDR3 DNA reads as TGTGCCAGCAGCCTCGGACTAAGAGACTATCGGTACCAAGAGACCCAGTACTTC.

In its sample, this clonotype was seen many times. The genes are TRBV24-1 and TRBJ2-3, with 8 nucleotides matching TRBD2. Germline V CDR1 and CDR2: KGHDR, SFDVKD. With V trimmed by 5 bases and J by 2 bases, 5 bases remained unmatched. This CDR3 comprises 15 residues. For the CDR3, the DNA is TGTGCCACCAGTGCGGTAGCGGGATACACAGATACGCAGTATTTT. It codes for CATSAVAGYTDTQYF.

This clonotype was seen at least ten times. This rearrangement joins TRBV11-3 to TRBJ2-1; 7 bases match TRBD2. Germline loops: CDR1 SGHNT, CDR2 YENEEA. The CDR3 totals 15 residues. V was pared by 2 bases and J by 6 bases, with 7 bases of the junction left unmatched. CDR3 in amino acids: CASSLRGGSFNEQFF. The CDR3, as DNA: TGTGCCAGCAGCTTACGGGGCGGGAGTTTCAATGAGCAGTTCTTC. Supplemented by reference TRBV11-3 and TRBJ2-1, the full variable domain reads EAGVVQSPRYKIIEKKQPVAFWCNPISGHNTLYWYLQNLGQGPELLIRYENEEAVDDSQLPKDRFSAERLKGVDSTLKIQPAELGDSAVYLCASSLRGGSFNEQFFGPGTRLTVL.

In its sample, this clonotype was seen many times. The chain joins TRBV11-2 to TRBJ2-2; no clear D. The germline V gene encodes CDR1 SGHAT and CDR2 FQNNGV. The CDR3 is 14 amino acids. V shed 4 bases and J shed 5 bases, with 11 bases lying between them. The CDR3 bases are TGTGCCAGCAGCTCAGCCCAGTATACCGGGGAGCTGTTTTTT. Encoded protein: CASSSAQYTGELFF.

The table lists this clonotype with many counts. The chain carries TRBV7-8 and TRBJ1-3; 12 bases line up with TRBD1. After removal of 5 bases from V and 1 base from J, the junction contained 12 bases not matched to a gene. CDR3 size: 19 residues. Germline CDR1 SGHVS, CDR2 FQNEAQ. CDR3 bases: TGTGCCAGCAGCGGCACCGGGACAGGGGGCGGCGGGTCTGGAAACACCATATATTTT. Its protein product is CASSGTGTGGGGSGNTIYF.

This clonotype has at least ten counts. This sequence joins TRBV7-2 and TRBJ2-7; a weak D match, TRBD2 (6 bases). V lost 0 bases and J lost 7, with 13 bases in between. This CDR3 has 14 amino acids. Germline V gene sequence: CDR1 SGHTA, CDR2 FQGNSA. The CDR3 DNA reads TGTGCCAGCAGCTTAGCGGGACTTTCCTTGGAGCAGTACTTC. This gives the protein CASSLAGLSLEQYF.

This clonotype appeared many times. The CDR3 sequence: CAISESDRFNQPQHF. For the CDR3, the DNA is TGTGCCATCAGTGAGTCGGACAGATTCAATCAGCCCCAGCATTTT. The chain combines TRBV10-3 with TRBJ1-5; tentative D call: TRBD1 (6 bases). The V end was cut by 0 bases, the J end by 3 bases, with 9 bases between. Germline loops: CDR1 ENHRY, CDR2 SYGVKD. The CDR3 spans 15 residues.

This clonotype was seen repeatedly, ten times or more. The CDR3: CASSRDWGPFNEQFF. DNA of the CDR3: TGTGCCAGCAGTCGTGACTGGGGGCCCTTCAATGAGCAGTTCTTC. The genes are TRBV12-3 or TRBV12-4 and TRBJ2-1; tentative D call: TRBD1 (6 bases). The length of the CDR3 is 15 residues. The germline V and J ends were trimmed by 5 bases and 6 bases, with 17 bases remaining between them.

This clonotype was seen a few times. This chain connects TRBV18 to TRBJ1-1, with D tentatively TRBD1 (5 bases). The ends were cut back, 4 bases at V and 4 bases at J, with 13 bases in the middle. The CDR3 sequence is 14 residues long. Germline CDR1 reads KGHSH; CDR2 reads LQKENI. The CDR3 coding sequence is TGTGCCAGCTCACGTGACGTGAGGGGCACTGAAGCTTTCTTT. Amino acid sequence: CASSRDVRGTEAFF.

This clonotype was picked up one time. The chain links TRBV7-3 to TRBJ2-3; D is ambiguous. CDR3 length equals 15 residues. Germline-derived CDR1 and CDR2 are SGHTA and FQGTGA. The V end was cut by 5 bases, the J end by 2 bases, with 14 bases between. CDR3 loop: CASSPSGVTTDTQYF. As DNA, the CDR3 is TGTGCCAGCAGCCCGAGTGGAGTTACCACAGATACGCAGTATTTT.

The chain combines TRBV6-2 or TRBV6-3 with TRBJ2-7; the D gene is possibly TRBD2 (5 bases). V shed 0 bases and J shed 1 base, with 13 bases lying between them. This CDR3 spans 16 amino acids. Germline assignment: CDR1 MNHEY and CDR2 SVGEGT. The CDR3 DNA follows: TGTGCCAGCAGTTACTCGGCCGGGAAGGATTCCTACGAGCAGTACTTC. This sequence encodes CASSYSAGKDSYEQYF.